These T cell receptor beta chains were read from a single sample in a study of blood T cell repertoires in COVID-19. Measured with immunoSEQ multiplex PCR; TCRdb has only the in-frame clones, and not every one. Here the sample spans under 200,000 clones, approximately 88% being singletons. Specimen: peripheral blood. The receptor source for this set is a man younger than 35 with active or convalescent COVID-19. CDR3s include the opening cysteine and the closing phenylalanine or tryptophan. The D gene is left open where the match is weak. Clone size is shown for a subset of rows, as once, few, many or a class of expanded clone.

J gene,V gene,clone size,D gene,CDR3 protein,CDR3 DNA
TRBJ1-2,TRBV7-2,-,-,CASSFGQPGSYGYTF,TGTGCCAGCAGCTTTGGACAGCCGGGCAGCTATGGCTACACCTTC
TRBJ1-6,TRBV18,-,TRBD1,CASSPSGQGASPLHF,TGTGCCAGCTCACCCTCTGGACAGGGGGCATCACCCCTCCACTTT
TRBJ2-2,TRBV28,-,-,CASRANTGELFF,TGTGCCAGCAGAGCCAACACCGGGGAGCTGTTTTTT
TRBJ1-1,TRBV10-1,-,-,CASSDWGQNTEAFF,TGCGCCAGCAGTGATTGGGGACAGAACACTGAAGCTTTCTTT
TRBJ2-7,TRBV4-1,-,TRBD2,CASSQRNLGLAVSYEQYF,TGCGCCAGCAGCCAACGCAACTTGGGACTAGCTGTGAGCTACGAGCAGTACTTC
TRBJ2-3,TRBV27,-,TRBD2,CASTGLAGTDTQYF,TGTGCCAGCACGGGGCTAGCGGGGACAGATACGCAGTATTTT
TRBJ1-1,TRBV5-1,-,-,CASSLTVNTEAFF,TGCGCCAGCAGCTTGACAGTGAACACTGAAGCTTTCTTT
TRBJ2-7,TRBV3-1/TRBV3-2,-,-,CASSTRFLAQGEQYF,TGTGCCAGCAGCACACGGTTTCTAGCGCAAGGCGAGCAGTACTTC
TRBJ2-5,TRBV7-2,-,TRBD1,CASSLEGTGGRGQETQYF,TGTGCCAGCAGCTTAGAGGGGACAGGGGGAAGGGGCCAAGAGACCCAGTACTTC
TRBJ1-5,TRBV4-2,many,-,CASSQGQENQPQHF,TGTGCCAGCAGCCAAGGACAGGAAAATCAGCCCCAGCATTTT
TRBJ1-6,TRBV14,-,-,CASSQDQFSYNSPLHF,TGTGCCAGCAGCCAAGATCAGTTCTCCTATAATTCACCCCTCCACTTT
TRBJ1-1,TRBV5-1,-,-,CASKRETQRNTEAFF,TGCGCCAGCAAGAGAGAAACCCAAAGAAACACTGAAGCTTTCTTT
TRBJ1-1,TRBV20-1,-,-,CSASRGTTEAFF,TGCAGTGCTAGTAGGGGGACCACTGAAGCTTTCTTT
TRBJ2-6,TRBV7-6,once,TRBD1,CASSFDGQGAPGANVLTF,TGTGCCAGCAGCTTTGACGGACAGGGGGCGCCTGGGGCCAACGTCCTGACTTTC
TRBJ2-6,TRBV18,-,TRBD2,CASSPYSLTSGSSGANVLTF,TGTGCCAGCTCACCGTATTCACTGACTAGCGGGAGCTCTGGGGCCAACGTCCTGACTTTC
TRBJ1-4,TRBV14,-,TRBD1,CASAGGEKLFF,TGTGCCAGCGCAGGGGGCGAAAAACTGTTTTTT
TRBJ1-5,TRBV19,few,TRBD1,CASSGTGGDQPQHF,TGTGCCAGTAGCGGGACAGGGGGGGATCAGCCCCAGCATTTT
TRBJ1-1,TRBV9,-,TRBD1,CASSERGDSLNTEAFF,TGTGCCAGCAGCGAGAGGGGGGACAGTTTGAACACTGAAGCTTTCTTT
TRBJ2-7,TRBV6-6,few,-,CASSTAYEQYF,TGTGCCAGCTCCACAGCCTACGAGCAGTACTTC
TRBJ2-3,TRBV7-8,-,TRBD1,CASSFRTGGTSTDTQYF,TGTGCCAGCAGCTTCAGGACAGGGGGCACTAGCACAGATACGCAGTATTTT
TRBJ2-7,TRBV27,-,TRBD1,CASSALPDRGQGYEQYF,TGTGCCAGCAGTGCACTGCCCGACAGGGGGCAAGGCTACGAGCAGTACTTC
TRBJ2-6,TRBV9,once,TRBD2,CASSAGLARGANVLTF,TGTGCCAGCAGCGCGGGACTAGCTAGGGGGGCCAACGTCCTGACTTTC
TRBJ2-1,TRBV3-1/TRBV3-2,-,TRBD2,CASSQKRGVANEQFF,TGTGCCAGCAGCCAAAAGCGGGGGGTCGCCAATGAGCAGTTCTTC
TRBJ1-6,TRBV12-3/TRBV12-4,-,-,CASSSGGNSPLHF,TGTGCCAGCAGTAGTGGGGGGAATTCACCCCTCCACTTT
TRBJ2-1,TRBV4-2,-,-,CASSQLGLNPYNEQFF,TGTGCCAGCAGCCAACTCGGACTGAACCCCTACAATGAGCAGTTCTTC
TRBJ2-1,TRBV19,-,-,CASSIQRQDQQFF,TGTGCCAGTAGTATCCAACGACAGGACCAGCAGTTCTTC
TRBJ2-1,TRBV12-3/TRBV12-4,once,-,CASKRNNEQFF,TGTGCCAGCAAGCGTAACAATGAGCAGTTCTTC
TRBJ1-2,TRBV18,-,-,CASSPRWDAGGTDYGYTF,TGTGCCAGCTCACCACGGTGGGACGCCGGAGGGACTGACTATGGCTACACCTTC
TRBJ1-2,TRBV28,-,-,CASSFGGARGYTF,TGTGCCAGCAGTTTTGGGGGCGCGAGGGGCTACACCTTC
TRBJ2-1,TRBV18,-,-,CASSPSGEGDNEQFF,TGTGCCAGCTCACCATCAGGGGAGGGGGACAATGAGCAGTTCTTC
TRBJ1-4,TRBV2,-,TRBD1,CASSRTAQGANEKLFF,TGTGCCAGCAGTCGAACCGCCCAGGGGGCGAATGAAAAACTGTTTTTT
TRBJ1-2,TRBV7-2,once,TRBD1,CASSPDRGGGYTF,TGTGCCAGCAGCCCCGACAGGGGTGGTGGCTACACCTTC
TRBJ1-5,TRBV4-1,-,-,CASSSGVGVSNQPQHF,TGCGCCAGCAGCTCAGGCGTGGGAGTTAGCAATCAGCCCCAGCATTTT
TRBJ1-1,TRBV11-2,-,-,CASSRTNRRGGDSGAEAFF,TGTGCCAGCAGCAGAACCAATAGGAGAGGGGGGGATTCAGGCGCTGAAGCTTTCTTT
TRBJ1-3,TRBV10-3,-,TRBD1,CATTGGAQTGTGMGNTIYF,TGTGCCACCACCGGAGGGGCCCAAACCGGGACAGGGATGGGAAACACCATATATTTT
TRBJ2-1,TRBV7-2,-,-,CASSLAAGYNEQFF,TGTGCCAGCAGCTTAGCTGCGGGATACAATGAGCAGTTCTTC
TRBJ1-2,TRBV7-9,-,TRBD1,CASSSDRAGIYGYTF,TGTGCCAGCAGCTCCGACAGGGCGGGCATCTATGGCTACACCTTC
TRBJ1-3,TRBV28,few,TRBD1,CASSFFSGGENTIYF,TGTGCCAGCAGTTTTTTCTCAGGGGGCGAAAACACCATATATTTT
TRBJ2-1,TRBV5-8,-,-,CASSLILPNEQFF,TGTGCCAGCAGCTTGATTCTACCCAATGAGCAGTTCTTC
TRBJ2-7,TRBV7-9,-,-,CASSAQNGQRTGTIYEQYF,TGTGCCAGCAGCGCACAAAACGGGCAACGTACCGGGACAATCTACGAGCAGTACTTC
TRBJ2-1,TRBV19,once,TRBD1,CASSQRQGGSYNEQFF,TGTGCCAGTAGTCAAAGACAGGGGGGATCCTACAATGAGCAGTTCTTC
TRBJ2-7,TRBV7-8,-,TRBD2,CASSLGSSGRGEQYF,TGTGCCAGCAGCTTGGGCAGTAGCGGGAGGGGCGAGCAGTACTTC
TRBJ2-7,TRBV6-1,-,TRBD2,CASSVIAGKSSYEQYF,TGTGCCAGCAGTGTGATAGCGGGTAAGAGCTCCTACGAGCAGTACTTC
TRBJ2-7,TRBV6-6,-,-,CASSRNQGGTGQYF,TGTGCCAGCAGTCGCAACCAGGGTGGTACGGGGCAGTACTTC
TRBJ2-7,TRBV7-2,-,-,CASSFPNVEQYF,TGTGCCAGCAGCTTTCCTAACGTCGAGCAGTACTTC
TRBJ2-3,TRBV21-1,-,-,CASSKHRGTSGRRTDTQYF,TGTGCCAGCAGCAAACATCGCGGTACTAGCGGGAGGAGAACAGATACGCAGTATTTT
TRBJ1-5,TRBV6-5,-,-,CASSYGDGNQPQHF,TGTGCCAGCAGTTACGGAGACGGAAATCAGCCCCAGCATTTT
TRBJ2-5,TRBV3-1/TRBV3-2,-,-,CASSQGLPGDQRETQYF,TGTGCCAGCAGCCAAGGTCTACCGGGGGATCAGCGAGAGACCCAGTACTTC
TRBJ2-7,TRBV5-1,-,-,CASSAGQRYEQYF,TGCGCCAGCAGCGCAGGACAGCGATACGAGCAGTACTTC